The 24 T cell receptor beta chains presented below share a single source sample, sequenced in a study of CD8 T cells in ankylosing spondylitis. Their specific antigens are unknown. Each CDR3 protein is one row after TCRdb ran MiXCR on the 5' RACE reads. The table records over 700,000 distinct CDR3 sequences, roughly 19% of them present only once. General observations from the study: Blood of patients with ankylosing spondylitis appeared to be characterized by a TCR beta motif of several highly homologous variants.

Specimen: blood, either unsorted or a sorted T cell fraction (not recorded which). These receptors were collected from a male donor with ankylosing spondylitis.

CDR3 nucleotides: TGTGCCAGCAGTTACTCGACAGGGGTCTCCTACAATGAGCAGTTCTTC. It is translated as CASSYSTGVSYNEQFF. The genes are TRBV6-5 and TRBJ2-1; TRBD1 matches 8 bases. This CDR3 comprises 16 residues. CDR1 and CDR2 from the germline V gene are MNHEY and SVGAGI. After removal of 0 bases from V and 0 bases from J, the junction contained 1 base not matched to a gene.

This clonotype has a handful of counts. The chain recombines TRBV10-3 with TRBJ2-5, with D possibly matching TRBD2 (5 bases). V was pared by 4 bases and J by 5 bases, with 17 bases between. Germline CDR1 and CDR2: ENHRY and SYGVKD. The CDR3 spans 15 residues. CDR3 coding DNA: TGTGCCATCAGTGCACAAGGGAGCCCTATGGAGACCCAGTACTTC. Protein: CAISAQGSPMETQYF.

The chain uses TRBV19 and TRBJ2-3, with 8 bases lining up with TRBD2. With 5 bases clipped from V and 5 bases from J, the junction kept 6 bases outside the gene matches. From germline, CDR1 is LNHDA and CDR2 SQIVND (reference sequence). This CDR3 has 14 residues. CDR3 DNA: TGTGCCAGTAGTTCGACGGGGGGGCAAGATACGCAGTATTTT. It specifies CASSSTGGQDTQYF.

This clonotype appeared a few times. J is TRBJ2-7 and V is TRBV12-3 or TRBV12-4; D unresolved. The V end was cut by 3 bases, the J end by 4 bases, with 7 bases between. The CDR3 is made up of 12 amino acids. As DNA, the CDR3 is TGTGCCAGCAGTTTTTGGGGATACGAGCAGTACTTC. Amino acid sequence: CASSFWGYEQYF.

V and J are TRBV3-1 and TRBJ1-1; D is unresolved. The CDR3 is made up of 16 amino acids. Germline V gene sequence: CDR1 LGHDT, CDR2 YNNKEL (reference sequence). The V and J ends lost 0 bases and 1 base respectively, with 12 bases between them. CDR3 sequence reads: CASSQEKGLRNTEAFF. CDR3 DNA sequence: TGTGCCAGCAGCCAAGAGAAAGGACTCAGGAACACTGAAGCTTTCTTT.

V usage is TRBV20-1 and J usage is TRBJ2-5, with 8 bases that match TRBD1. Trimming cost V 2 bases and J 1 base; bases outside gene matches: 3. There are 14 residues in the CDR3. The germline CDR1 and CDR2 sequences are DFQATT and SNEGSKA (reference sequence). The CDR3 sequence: CSARSGGRQETQYF. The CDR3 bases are TGCAGTGCTAGATCAGGGGGCCGCCAAGAGACCCAGTACTTC.

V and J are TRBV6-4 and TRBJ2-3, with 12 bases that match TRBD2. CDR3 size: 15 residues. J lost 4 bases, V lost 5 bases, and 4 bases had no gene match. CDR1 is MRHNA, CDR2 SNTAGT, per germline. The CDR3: CASSPSGGASDTQYF. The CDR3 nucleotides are TGTGCCAGCAGTCCTAGCGGGGGGGCCTCAGATACGCAGTATTTT.

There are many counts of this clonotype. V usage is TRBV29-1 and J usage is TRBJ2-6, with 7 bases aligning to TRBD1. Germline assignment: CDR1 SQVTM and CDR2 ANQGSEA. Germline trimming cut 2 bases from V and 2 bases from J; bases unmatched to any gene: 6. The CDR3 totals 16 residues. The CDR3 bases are TGCAGCGTTGAAACTGATGGGACAGCTGGGGCCAACGTCCTGACTTTC. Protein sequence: CSVETDGTAGANVLTF. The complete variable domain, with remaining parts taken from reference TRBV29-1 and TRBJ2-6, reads SAVISQKPSRDICQRGTSLTIQCQVDSQVTMMFWYRQQPGQSLTLIATANQGSEATYESGFVIDKFPISRPNLTFSTLTVSNMSPEDSSIYLCSVETDGTAGANVLTFGAGSRLTVL.

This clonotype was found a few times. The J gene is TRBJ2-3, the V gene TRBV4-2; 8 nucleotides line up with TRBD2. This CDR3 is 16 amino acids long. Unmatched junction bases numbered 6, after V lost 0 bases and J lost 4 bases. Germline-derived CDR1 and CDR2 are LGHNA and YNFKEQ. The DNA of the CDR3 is TGTGCCAGCAGCCAAGATTTCGGCGGGAGGTCAGATACGCAGTATTTT. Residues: CASSQDFGGRSDTQYF.

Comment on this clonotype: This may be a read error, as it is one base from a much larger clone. The CDR3 here is CASRGQKETQYF. The CDR3 coding sequence is TGTGCCAGCAGGGGACAGAAAGAGACCCAGTACTTC. This chain connects TRBV11-2 to TRBJ2-5, with 7 bases matching TRBD1. CDR1 is SGHAT, CDR2 FQNNGV, per germline. The length of the CDR3 is 12 residues. The J segment lost 3 bases and the V segment lost 6 bases, leaving 1 base of the junction unmatched.

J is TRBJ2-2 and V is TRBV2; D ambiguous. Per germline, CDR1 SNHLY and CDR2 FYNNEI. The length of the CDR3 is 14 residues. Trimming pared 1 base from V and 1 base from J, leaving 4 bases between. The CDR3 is CASSEGQNTGELFF. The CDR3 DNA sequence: TGTGCCAGCAGTGAAGGGCAGAACACCGGGGAGCTGTTTTTT.

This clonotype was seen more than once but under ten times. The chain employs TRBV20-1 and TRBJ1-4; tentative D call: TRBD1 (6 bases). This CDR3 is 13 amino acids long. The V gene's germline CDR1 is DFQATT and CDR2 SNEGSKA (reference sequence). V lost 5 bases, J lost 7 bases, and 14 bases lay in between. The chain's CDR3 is CSAEPGAGEKLFF. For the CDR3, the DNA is TGCAGTGCTGAACCGGGGGCGGGTGAAAAACTGTTTTTT.

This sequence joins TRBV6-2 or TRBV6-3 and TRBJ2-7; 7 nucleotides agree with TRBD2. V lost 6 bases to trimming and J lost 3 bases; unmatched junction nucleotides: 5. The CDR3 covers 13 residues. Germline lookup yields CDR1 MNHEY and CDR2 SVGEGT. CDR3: CASSRLAHYEQYF. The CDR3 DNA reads TGTGCCAGCAGCCGACTAGCCCACTACGAGCAGTACTTC.

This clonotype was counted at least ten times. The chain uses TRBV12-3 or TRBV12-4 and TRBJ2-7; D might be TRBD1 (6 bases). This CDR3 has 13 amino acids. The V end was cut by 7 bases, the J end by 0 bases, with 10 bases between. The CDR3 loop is CASTMTGSYEQYF. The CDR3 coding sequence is TGTGCCAGCACTATGACAGGCTCCTACGAGCAGTACTTC.

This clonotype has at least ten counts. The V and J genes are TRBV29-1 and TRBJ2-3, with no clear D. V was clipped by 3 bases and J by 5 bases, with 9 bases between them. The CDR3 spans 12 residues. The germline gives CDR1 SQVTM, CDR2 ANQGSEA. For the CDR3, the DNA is TGCAGCGTTGACTCGATAGGAGATACGCAGTATTTT. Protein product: CSVDSIGDTQYF.

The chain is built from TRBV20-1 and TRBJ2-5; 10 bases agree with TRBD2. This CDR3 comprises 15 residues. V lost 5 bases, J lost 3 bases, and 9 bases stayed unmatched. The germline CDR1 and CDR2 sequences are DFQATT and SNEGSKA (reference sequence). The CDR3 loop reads CSAGRLAGSEETQYF. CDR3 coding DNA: TGCAGTGCTGGGAGACTAGCGGGCTCGGAAGAGACCCAGTACTTC.

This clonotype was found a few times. The CDR3 is CSARTRTSGDEETQYF. For the CDR3, the DNA is TGCAGTGCTAGAACCCGGACTAGCGGGGATGAGGAGACCCAGTACTTC. The chain recombines TRBV20-1 with TRBJ2-5, with TRBD2 identical over 12 bases. There are 16 residues in the CDR3. V gave up 2 bases and J gave up 5 bases; unmatched junction bases: 9. From germline, CDR1 is DFQATT and CDR2 SNEGSKA (reference sequence).

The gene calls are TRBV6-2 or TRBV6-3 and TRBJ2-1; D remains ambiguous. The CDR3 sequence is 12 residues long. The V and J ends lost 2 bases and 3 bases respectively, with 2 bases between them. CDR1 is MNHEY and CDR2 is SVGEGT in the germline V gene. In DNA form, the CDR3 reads TGTGCCAGCAGTTACCACTACAATGAGCAGTTCTTC. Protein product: CASSYHYNEQFF.

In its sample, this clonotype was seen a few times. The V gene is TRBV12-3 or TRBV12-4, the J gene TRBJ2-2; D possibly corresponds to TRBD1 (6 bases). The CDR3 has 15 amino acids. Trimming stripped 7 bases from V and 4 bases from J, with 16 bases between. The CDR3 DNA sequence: TGTGCCAGCACCAACTCCGACAGGAGCACCGGGGAGCTGTTTTTT. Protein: CASTNSDRSTGELFF.

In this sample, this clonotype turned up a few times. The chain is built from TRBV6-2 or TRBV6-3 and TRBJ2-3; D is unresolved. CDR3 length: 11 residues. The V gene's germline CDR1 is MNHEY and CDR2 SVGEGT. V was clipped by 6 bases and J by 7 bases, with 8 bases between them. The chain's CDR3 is CASSWRNTQYF. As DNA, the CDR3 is TGTGCCAGCAGCTGGCGAAATACGCAGTATTTT.

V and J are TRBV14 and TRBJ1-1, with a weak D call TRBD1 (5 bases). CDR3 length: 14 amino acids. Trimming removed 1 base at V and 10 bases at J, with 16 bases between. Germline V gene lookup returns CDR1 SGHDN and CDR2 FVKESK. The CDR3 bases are TGTGCCAGCAGCCAAGTAGGGTTCGGGGCGGTAGCTTTCTTT. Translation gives CASSQVGFGAVAFF.

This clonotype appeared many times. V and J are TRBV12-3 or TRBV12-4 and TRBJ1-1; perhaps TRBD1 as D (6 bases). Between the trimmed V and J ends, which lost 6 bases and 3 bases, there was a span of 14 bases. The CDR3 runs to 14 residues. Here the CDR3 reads CASSPFTGYTEAFF. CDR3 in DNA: TGTGCCAGCAGCCCATTCACAGGGTACACTGAAGCTTTCTTT.

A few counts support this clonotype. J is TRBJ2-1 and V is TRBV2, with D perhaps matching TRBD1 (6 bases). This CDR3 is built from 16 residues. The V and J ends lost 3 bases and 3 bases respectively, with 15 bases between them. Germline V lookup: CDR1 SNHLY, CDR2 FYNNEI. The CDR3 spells CASSEGRGIVYNEQFF. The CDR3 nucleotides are TGTGCCAGCAGTGAGGGCAGGGGTATTGTCTACAATGAGCAGTTCTTC.

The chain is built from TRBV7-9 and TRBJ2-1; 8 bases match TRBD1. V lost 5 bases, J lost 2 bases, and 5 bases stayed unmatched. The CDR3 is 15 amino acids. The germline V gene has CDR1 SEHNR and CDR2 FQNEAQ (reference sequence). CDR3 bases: TGTGCCAGCAGCCCGGGACAGGCCACCTACAATGAGCAGTTCTTC. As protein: CASSPGQATYNEQFF.